The TCR beta chain under discussion was sequenced for a study of blood T cell repertoires in COVID-19. About the study: Acute-phase and convalescent COVID-19 samples originated in the United States, Italy and Spain. T cells, B-cell-depleted T cells, or PBMCs supplied cDNA or gDNA.

A note on this clone: An end of the junction does not agree with germline; a read error may underlie this.

Assignments of participants to cohorts depended upon their own reported clinical history. Original processing notes: Amplification from reference gene primers served as the basis for estimated nucleated cell counts. Sequenced by immunoSEQ multiplex PCR; TCRdb stores in-frame clones only, minus some. V and J calls and clone size are those listed in that table; D and trimming were worked out from the DNA. The table shows around 230,000 clones, with around 88% occurring only once. Looked up from germline, CDR1 is MGHRA and CDR2 is YSYEKL. CDR3 size: 17 residues. The sequence came from a woman in her thirties or forties with acute COVID-19. The gene calls are TRBV4-1 and TRBJ2-2; TRBD2 matches at 8 bases. Material: PBMCs or T cells enriched from blood (not recorded which). The CDR3 DNA sequence: TGCGCCCGCAGCCGACGGTCGGGGGGGTCGGGCACCGGGGAGCTGTTTTTT. Its translation: CARSRRSGGSGTGELFF.